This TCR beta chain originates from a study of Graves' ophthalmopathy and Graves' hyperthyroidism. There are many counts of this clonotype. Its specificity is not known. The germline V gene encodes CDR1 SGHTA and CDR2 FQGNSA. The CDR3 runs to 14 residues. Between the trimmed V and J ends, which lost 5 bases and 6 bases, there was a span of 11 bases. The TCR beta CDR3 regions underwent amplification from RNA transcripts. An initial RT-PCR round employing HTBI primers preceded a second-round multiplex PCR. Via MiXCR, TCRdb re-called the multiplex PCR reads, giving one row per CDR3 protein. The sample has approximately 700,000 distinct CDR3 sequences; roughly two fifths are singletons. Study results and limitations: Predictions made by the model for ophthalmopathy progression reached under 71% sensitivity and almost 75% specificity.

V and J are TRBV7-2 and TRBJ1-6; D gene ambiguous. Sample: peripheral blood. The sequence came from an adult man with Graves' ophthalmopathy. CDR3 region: CASSIDHGNSPLHF. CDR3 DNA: TGTGCCAGCAGCATAGATCACGGTAATTCACCCCTCCACTTT. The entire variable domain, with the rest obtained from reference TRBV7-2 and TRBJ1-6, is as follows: GAGVSQSPSNKVTEKGKDVELRCDPISGHTALYWYRQSLGQGLEFLIYFQGNSAPDKSGLPSDRFSAERTGGSVSTLTIQRTQQEDSAVYLCASSIDHGNSPLHFGNGTRLTVT.